One sample yielded the 24 T cell receptor beta chains listed below, sequenced in a study of blood T cell repertoires in COVID-19. Here immunoSEQ multiplex PCR was the method, and the copy in TCRdb shows in-frame clones only, minus some. The sample consists of around 300,000 clones, approximately 89% of them appearing once. The sample consisted of PBMCs or T cells enriched from blood (not recorded which). The receptor source for this set is a woman aged 25 to 39 who had recovered from COVID-19.

This chain connects TRBV7-9 to TRBJ2-1; 8 bases fit TRBD1. The CDR3 sequence is 18 residues long. CDR1 is SEHNR, CDR2 FQNEAQ, per germline (reference sequence). J was trimmed by 9 bases and V by 3 bases; bases with no gene match: 19. The CDR3 DNA is TGTGCCAGCAGCTTGGCGGACAGGGCATTCTCGGTATCCCCTGAGCAGTTCTTC. This translates into CASSLADRAFSVSPEQFF.

About this clone: The junction does not match germline at one end; this may be a read error. This chain connects TRBV2 to TRBJ2-7; 7 nucleotides line up with TRBD1. Germline assignment: CDR1 SNHLY and CDR2 FYNNEI. The CDR3 extends over 17 amino acids. The CDR3 here is CASSEVTGTAISYEQYF. The CDR3 nucleotides read TGTGCCAGCAGCGAAGTGACCGGGACAGCGATCTCCTACGAGCAGTACTTC.

The chain carries TRBV7-9 and TRBJ1-5, with TRBD1 identical over 12 bases. V lost 5 bases to trimming and J lost 7 bases; unmatched junction nucleotides: 3. Germline CDR1 SEHNR, CDR2 FQNEAQ (reference sequence). The CDR3 totals 14 residues. Here the CDR3 DNA reads TGTGCCAGCAGCAGAGGGACAGGGGGCCAGCCCCAGCATTTT. It encodes CASSRGTGGQPQHF. The full variable domain, with the rest looked up from reference TRBV7-9 and TRBJ1-5, is DTGVSQNPRHKITKRGQNVTFRCDPISEHNRLYWYRQTLGQGPEFLTYFQNEAQLEKSRLLSDRFSAERPKGSFSTLEIQRTEQGDSAMYLCASSRGTGGQPQHFGDGTRLSIL.

V gene TRBV13 combines with J gene TRBJ2-7; 8 positions match TRBD1. Trimming at V came to 5 bases and at J to 4 bases, leaving 4 bases not matched to a gene. The CDR3 totals 13 residues. Per germline, CDR1 PRHDT and CDR2 FYEKMQ (reference sequence). The CDR3 loop is CASSEDRVYEQYF. In DNA, the CDR3 is TGTGCCAGCAGCGAGGACAGGGTTTACGAGCAGTACTTC.

This chain joins TRBV5-1 and TRBJ1-2; 8 nucleotides line up with TRBD1. V trimming: 4 bases; J trimming: 8 bases; junction bases outside the gene matches: 16. The CDR3 length is 16 residues. CDR1 and CDR2 from the germline V gene are SGHRS and YFSETQ. The CDR3 loop is CASSREWTGISLGYTF. DNA for the CDR3: TGCGCCAGCAGCAGAGAATGGACAGGGATTAGTCTGGGCTACACCTTC.

The rearrangement joins TRBV5-1 to TRBJ2-2, with D possibly being TRBD1 (6 bases). V lost 5 bases to trimming and J lost 5 bases, with 10 bases between them. Germline V CDR1 and CDR2: SGHRS, YFSETQ. The CDR3 sequence is 13 residues long. The CDR3 DNA is TGCGCCAGCAGACAAACAGGGACCGGGGAGCTGTTTTTT. Translated: CASRQTGTGELFF. The full variable domain, completed using reference TRBV5-1 and TRBJ2-2, is KAGVTQTPRYLIKTRGQQVTLSCSPISGHRSVSWYQQTPGQGLQFLFEYFSETQRNKGNFPGRFSGRQFSNSRSEMNVSTLELGDSALYLCASRQTGTGELFFGEGSRLTVL.

This chain joins TRBV7-9 and TRBJ2-7, with 8 positions matching TRBD1. CDR1 is SEHNR, CDR2 FQNEAQ, per germline (reference sequence). CDR3 length equals 15 residues. The J segment lost 3 bases and the V segment lost 2 bases, leaving 6 bases of the junction unmatched. CDR3 sequence (DNA): TGTGCCAGCAGCTTACTTCGGGACAGGCGCTACGAGCAGTACTTC. It is translated as CASSLLRDRRYEQYF.

The rearrangement uses TRBV5-6 and TRBJ1-2; D is possibly TRBD1 (6 bases). Trimming pared 4 bases from V and 3 bases from J, leaving 16 bases between. Germline V gene sequence: CDR1 SGHDT, CDR2 YYEEEE. The CDR3 has 15 residues. CDR3 protein: CASSPGELVDYGYTF. Here the CDR3 DNA reads TGTGCCAGCAGCCCAGGGGAGTTAGTCGACTATGGCTACACCTTC.

The chain combines TRBV7-9 with TRBJ2-3; TRBD2 matches 10 bases. Trimming at V came to 5 bases and at J to 2 bases, leaving 7 bases not matched to a gene. This CDR3 is 16 amino acids long. Germline V gene data show CDR1 as SEHNR and CDR2 as FQNEAQ (reference sequence). The CDR3 DNA reads as TGTGCCAGCAGCCCCGGGACTAGCGCGTTCACAGATACGCAGTATTTT. Translated, it gives CASSPGTSAFTDTQYF.

The chain combines TRBV2 with TRBJ2-3; D is possibly TRBD1 (5 bases). The V and J ends lost 6 bases and 4 bases respectively, with 14 bases between them. The CDR3 contains 14 residues. Germline V lookup: CDR1 SNHLY, CDR2 FYNNEI. The CDR3 sequence: CASREVVRADTQYF. In DNA form, the CDR3 reads TGTGCCAGCAGAGAGGTCGTCAGGGCAGATACGCAGTATTTT.

The rearrangement joins TRBV2 to TRBJ1-2; 7 nucleotides align to TRBD1. Looked up from germline, CDR1 is SNHLY and CDR2 is FYNNEI. Trimming took 6 bases from V and 3 from J; bases not matched to a gene: 10. The CDR3 loop spans 15 amino acids. The CDR3 loop is CASRGLWTGDYGYTF. The CDR3 region has the DNA TGTGCCAGCAGAGGTCTCTGGACAGGCGACTATGGCTACACCTTC.

The chain is built from TRBV4-3 and TRBJ1-2; 7 nucleotides line up with TRBD1. The germline gives CDR1 LGHNA, CDR2 YSLEER. The CDR3 sequence is 15 residues long. Trimming took 2 bases from V and 2 from J; bases not matched to a gene: 5. CDR3 loop: CASSQFRGDNYGYTF. The CDR3 DNA follows: TGCGCCAGCAGCCAATTCAGGGGGGACAACTATGGCTACACCTTC.

The chain uses TRBV29-1 and TRBJ2-6; 9 bases map to TRBD2. This CDR3 spans 17 amino acids. The V and J ends lost 4 bases and 0 bases, in that order; junction bases with no gene match: 7. The germline V gene encodes CDR1 SQVTM and CDR2 ANQGSEA. CDR3 in DNA: TGCAGCGTTGGGTCTAGCGGGACGAGCTCTGGGGCCAACGTCCTGACTTTC. Encoded protein: CSVGSSGTSSGANVLTF.

J is TRBJ1-5 and V is TRBV4-2, with 8 positions matching TRBD1. Per germline, CDR1 LGHNA and CDR2 YNFKEQ. This CDR3 is 18 amino acids long. Trimming removed 0 bases from V and 0 bases from J; junction bases left unmatched: 7. CDR3 sequence: CASSQDRTGTYSNQPQHF. CDR3 DNA sequence: TGTGCCAGCAGCCAAGATCGGACAGGGACGTATAGCAATCAGCCCCAGCATTTT.

The CDR3 reads CASSVSRGTSSYNSPLHF. CDR3 DNA sequence: TGTGCCAGCTCTGTCTCCAGGGGGACAAGCTCCTATAATTCACCCCTCCACTTT. The rearrangement links TRBV18 to TRBJ1-6, with 7 bases identical to TRBD1. Trimming at V came to 6 bases and at J to 0 bases, leaving 11 bases not matched to a gene. Germline CDR1 is KGHSH and CDR2 is LQKENI. The CDR3 has 18 residues.

The J gene is TRBJ2-1, the V gene TRBV19, with 11 bases fitting TRBD2. Per the germline V gene, CDR1 is LNHDA and CDR2 is SQIVND (reference sequence). This CDR3 contains 15 residues. J was trimmed by 8 bases and V by 0 bases; bases with no gene match: 3. The CDR3 spells CASSIDLAGGHEQFF. The DNA for the CDR3 is TGTGCCAGTAGTATAGATCTAGCGGGGGGCCATGAGCAGTTCTTC. Variable domain in full (rest from reference TRBV19 and TRBJ2-1): DGGITQSPKYLFRKEGQNVTLSCEQNLNHDAMYWYRQDPGQGLRLIYYSQIVNDFQKGDIAEGYSVSREKKESFPLTVTSAQKNPTAFYLCASSIDLAGGHEQFFGPGTRLTVL.

The chain carries TRBV12-3 or TRBV12-4 and TRBJ2-1, with 8 nucleotides matching TRBD2. J lost 6 bases, V lost 6 bases, and 4 bases had no gene match. CDR3 length: 13 amino acids. The CDR3 DNA follows: TGTGCCAGCAGGGACAGCGGGAGCAATGAGCAGTTCTTC. As protein: CASRDSGSNEQFF.

This chain uses TRBV23-1 with TRBJ2-1; TRBD2 agrees at 9 bases. TRBV23-1 is an ORF for which the function is uncertain. CDR3 length: 15 amino acids. The V and J ends lost 0 bases and 8 bases, in that order; junction bases with no gene match: 5. The DNA for the CDR3 is TGCGCCAGCAGTCAATCGAGGCGGGAGGGATATGAGCAGTTCTTC. This translates into CASSQSRREGYEQFF.

This chain connects TRBV27 to TRBJ1-6, with 7 bases matching TRBD1. CDR1 MNHEY and CDR2 SMNVEV come from the germline V gene (reference sequence). There are 16 residues in the CDR3. Trimming removed 4 bases from V and 6 bases from J; junction bases left unmatched: 9. The CDR3 protein is CASSSFNRGSNSPLHF. DNA of the CDR3: TGTGCCAGCAGTTCATTTAACAGGGGAAGTAATTCACCCCTCCACTTT.

The rearrangement links TRBV6-5 to TRBJ1-2; D is uncertain. The CDR3 has 13 amino acids. Germline CDR1 reads MNHEY; CDR2 reads SVGAGI. The V end was cut by 2 bases, the J end by 6 bases, with 10 bases between. This CDR3 reads CASSYAGYHGYTF. CDR3 nucleotide sequence: TGTGCCAGCAGTTACGCAGGTTATCATGGCTACACCTTC.

The chain joins TRBV13 to TRBJ2-3; 8 nucleotides align to TRBD2. V lost 3 bases to trimming and J lost 0 bases; unmatched junction nucleotides: 2. The CDR3 totals 15 residues. Germline CDR1 is PRHDT and CDR2 is FYEKMQ (reference sequence). CDR3 sequence reads: CASSFKRESTDTQYF. The CDR3 region has the DNA TGTGCCAGCAGCTTTAAGCGGGAGAGCACAGATACGCAGTATTTT.

This clone was recorded only once. V and J are TRBV23-1 and TRBJ2-4; D is perhaps TRBD2 (5 bases). TRBV23-1 is sorted into the ORF group, with uncertain function. Trimming cost V 8 bases and J 0 bases, with 14 bases left between them. The CDR3 loop spans 15 amino acids. The CDR3 is CASGSALLAKNIQYF. CDR3 nucleotide sequence: TGCGCCAGCGGGAGTGCTCTTTTAGCCAAAAACATTCAGTACTTC.

The chain couples TRBV5-4 to TRBJ1-2, with 9 positions matching TRBD1. With V trimmed by 4 bases and J by 4 bases, 8 bases remained unmatched. The CDR3 contains 15 residues. Germline V gene data show CDR1 as SGHNT and CDR2 as YYREEE (reference sequence). CDR3 sequence (DNA): TGTGCCAGCAGCCCACGGACAGGGGCACCCTATGGCTACACCTTC. It codes for CASSPRTGAPYGYTF.

As DNA, the CDR3 is TGTGCCAGCAGCTTTACAGGGGGCGAGAGCGAAGCTTTCTTT. This sequence encodes CASSFTGGESEAFF. V gene TRBV7-6 combines with J gene TRBJ1-1, with 9 nucleotides matching TRBD1. The CDR3 has 14 residues. Germline loops: CDR1 SGHVS, CDR2 FNYEAQ. J gave up 8 bases and V 3 bases, and 7 bases lay outside the gene matches.